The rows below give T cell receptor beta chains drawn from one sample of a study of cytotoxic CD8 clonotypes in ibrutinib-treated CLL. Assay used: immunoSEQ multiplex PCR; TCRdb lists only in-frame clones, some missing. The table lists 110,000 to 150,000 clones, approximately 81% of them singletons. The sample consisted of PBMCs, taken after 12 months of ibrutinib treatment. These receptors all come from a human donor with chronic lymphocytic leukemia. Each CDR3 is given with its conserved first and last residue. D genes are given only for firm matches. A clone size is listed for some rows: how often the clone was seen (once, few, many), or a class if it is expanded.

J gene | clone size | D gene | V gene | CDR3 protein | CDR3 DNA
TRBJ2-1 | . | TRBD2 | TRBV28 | CASSFWTSQSSYNEQFF | TGTGCCAGCAGTTTCTGGACTAGTCAGAGCTCCTACAATGAGCAGTTCTTC
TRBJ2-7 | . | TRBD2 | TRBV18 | CASSPGLAGASYEQYF | TGTGCCAGCTCACCGGGACTAGCGGGTGCATCCTACGAGCAGTACTTC
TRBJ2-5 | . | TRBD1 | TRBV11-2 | CASSLHTGVEETQYF | TGTGCCAGCAGCTTACACACAGGGGTAGAGGAGACCCAGTACTTC
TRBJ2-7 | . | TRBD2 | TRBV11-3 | CASSSSGGYEQYF | TGTGCCAGCAGCTCGTCGGGGGGCTACGAGCAGTACTTC
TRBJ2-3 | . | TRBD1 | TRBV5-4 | CASSNPDRGNTDTQYF | TGTGCCAGCAGCAACCCGGACAGGGGCAACACAGATACGCAGTATTTT
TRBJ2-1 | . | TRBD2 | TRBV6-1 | CASRTSGDNEQFF | TGTGCCAGCAGGACTAGCGGGGACAATGAGCAGTTCTTC
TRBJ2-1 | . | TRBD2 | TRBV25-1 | CASSPGLAARTYNEQFF | TGTGCCAGCAGTCCCGGACTAGCGGCAAGAACCTACAATGAGCAGTTCTTC
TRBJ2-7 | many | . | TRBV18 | CASSASHEQYF | TGTGCCAGCTCAGCAAGCCACGAGCAGTACTTC
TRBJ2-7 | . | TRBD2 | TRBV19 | CASSIERGGSYEQYF | TGTGCCAGTAGTATCGAGCGGGGCGGGTCCTACGAGCAGTACTTC
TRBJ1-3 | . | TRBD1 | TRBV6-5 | CASSAYRGTGNTIYF | TGTGCCAGCAGTGCCTACAGGGGGACTGGAAACACCATATATTTT
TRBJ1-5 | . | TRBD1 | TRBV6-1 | CASSEAPTGKGPQPQHF | TGTGCCAGCAGTGAAGCGCCGACAGGGAAGGGTCCTCAGCCCCAGCATTTT
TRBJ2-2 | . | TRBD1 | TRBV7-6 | CASRSGTGNTGELFF | TGTGCCAGCAGGTCCGGGACAGGGAACACCGGGGAGCTGTTTTTT
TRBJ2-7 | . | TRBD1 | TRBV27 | CASSKGQFYEQYF | TGTGCCAGCAGTAAGGGACAGTTCTACGAGCAGTACTTC
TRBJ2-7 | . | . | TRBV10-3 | CAIREPSISYEQYF | TGTGCCATCAGAGAGCCTAGCATTTCCTACGAGCAGTACTTC
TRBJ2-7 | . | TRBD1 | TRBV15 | CATSRDLSTGVLGEQYF | TGTGCCACCAGCAGAGATCTAAGTACAGGGGTGTTGGGCGAGCAGTACTTC
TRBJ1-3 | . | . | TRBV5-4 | CASSLGNGGNTIYF | TGTGCCAGCAGCTTGGGGAACGGCGGAAACACCATATATTTT
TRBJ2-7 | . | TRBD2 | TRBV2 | CASSRTPGLAAEQYF | TGTGCCAGCAGCAGAACCCCGGGACTAGCGGCCGAGCAGTACTTC